The 29 T cell receptor beta chains reported below all come from one sample, sequenced in a study of blood T cell repertoires in COVID-19. Repertoires were generated with immunoSEQ multiplex PCR, while TCRdb's copy carries only in-frame clones and drops some. This table holds hundreds of thousands of clones, 85% to 90% found once. The sample consisted of PBMCs or T cells enriched from blood (not recorded which). The receptors originated from a man aged 40-49 years who had recovered from COVID-19.

The genes are TRBV29-1 and TRBJ1-1, with D tentatively TRBD1 (5 bases). V gave up 7 bases and J gave up 3 bases, with 15 bases separating them. This CDR3 is 13 amino acids long. Germline V gives CDR1 SQVTM, CDR2 ANQGSEA. The CDR3 sequence: CSAQWGVDTEAFF. DNA for the CDR3: TGCAGCGCTCAGTGGGGGGTTGACACTGAAGCTTTCTTT.

This clone was seen just once. The chain has TRBV5-1 and TRBJ2-5; perhaps TRBD2 as D (5 bases). This CDR3 contains 14 residues. Germline V gene lookup returns CDR1 SGHRS and CDR2 YFSETQ. V lost 5 bases and J lost 2, with 13 bases in between. The CDR3 sequence is CASRFTSSQETQYF. CDR3 nucleotide sequence: TGCGCCAGCAGGTTCACTAGTTCACAAGAGACCCAGTACTTC.

A remark on this clone: Other nucleotide sequences from this sample produce the same CDR3. The CDR3 DNA sequence: TGTGCCAGCAGCTCCCGACAGGGGCTGGAGCAGTACTTC. Protein sequence: CASSSRQGLEQYF. The J gene is TRBJ2-7, the V gene TRBV4-2, with 8 bases aligning to TRBD1. In germline, CDR1 is LGHNA, CDR2 YNFKEQ. J lost 7 bases, V lost 5 bases, and 7 bases had no gene match. CDR3 length: 13 residues.

The rearrangement joins TRBV7-2 to TRBJ1-5; TRBD1 is a possible D gene (5 bases). The CDR3 runs 14 residues. Trimming took 7 bases from V and 1 from J, leaving 11 bases between them. The V gene's germline CDR1 is SGHTA and CDR2 FQGNSA. CDR3 in DNA: TGTGCCAGCAACCTACACAGGAGCAATCAGCCCCAGCATTTT. It encodes CASNLHRSNQPQHF.

The chain employs TRBV5-1 and TRBJ1-1; 9 nucleotides agree with TRBD1. Germline loops: CDR1 SGHRS, CDR2 YFSETQ. The CDR3 extends over 13 amino acids. Unmatched junction bases numbered 5, after V lost 7 bases and J lost 4 bases. The CDR3 protein is CASQQGASTEAFF. The CDR3 DNA is TGCGCCAGCCAACAGGGGGCGAGCACTGAAGCTTTCTTT.

The table lists this clone with a few counts. J is TRBJ1-2 and V is TRBV2, with 7 bases identical to TRBD1. This CDR3 region has 14 residues. J was trimmed by 6 bases and V by 4 bases; bases with no gene match: 8. CDR1 SNHLY and CDR2 FYNNEI come from the germline V gene. The CDR3 region has the DNA TGTGCCAGCAGTGCCCTCACTACAGGGGATGGCTACACCTTC. Residues: CASSALTTGDGYTF.

This chain uses TRBV2 with TRBJ1-3, with unresolved D. Germline CDR1 is SNHLY and CDR2 is FYNNEI. The V gene lost 1 base and the J gene lost 4 bases, with 8 bases spanning the gap. There are 14 residues in the CDR3. The CDR3 is CASSEEMSGNTIYF. The CDR3 DNA reads as TGTGCCAGCAGTGAAGAAATGAGCGGAAACACCATATATTTT.

This clone was seen many times. The gene calls are TRBV9 and TRBJ2-5; D gene uncertain. CDR3 length: 14 amino acids. Germline CDR1 reads SGDLS; CDR2 reads YYNGEE. V shed 4 bases and J shed 5 bases, with 15 bases lying between them. The CDR3 spells CASSQTPGWETQYF. The CDR3 DNA follows: TGTGCCAGCAGCCAGACCCCGGGTTGGGAGACCCAGTACTTC.

This clone was observed once. This chain uses TRBV5-5 with TRBJ2-7, with 8 bases identical to TRBD1. Germline V lookup: CDR1 SGHKS, CDR2 YYEKEE (reference sequence). The CDR3 loop spans 15 amino acids. The junction had 6 bases not matched to a gene; V was cut back by 2 bases and J by 2 bases. The CDR3 bases are TGTGCCAGCAGCTTATCCGGGACAGGACCCTACGAGCAGTACTTC. Translation: CASSLSGTGPYEQYF.

The V and J genes are TRBV5-8 and TRBJ1-5; the D gene is possibly TRBD1 (6 bases). Looked up from germline, CDR1 is SGHTS and CDR2 is YDEGEE. Trimming took off 2 bases at V and 2 bases at J, with 14 bases between the two ends. The CDR3 contains 16 residues. The CDR3 DNA reads TGTGCCAGCAGCTTCGTCAGGGGAGTCGGCAATCAGCCCCAGCATTTT. It codes for CASSFVRGVGNQPQHF.

V usage is TRBV7-2 and J usage is TRBJ1-1; TRBD1 might be the D (5 bases). V dropped 5 bases and J dropped 0 bases, with 19 bases sitting between them. The CDR3 is 17 amino acids. CDR1 and CDR2 from the germline V gene are SGHTA and FQGNSA. DNA of the CDR3: TGTGCCAGCAGCCCGGAGGGGATGGACGTAATGAACACTGAAGCTTTCTTT. The encoded protein is CASSPEGMDVMNTEAFF.

In regard to this clone: Other DNA variants within this sample encode the same CDR3. The rearrangement links TRBV5-1 to TRBJ2-7; D ambiguous. Germline lookup yields CDR1 SGHRS and CDR2 YFSETQ. Trimming left V 1 base short and J 2 bases short, with 7 bases between. The CDR3 has 13 residues. In nucleotides, the CDR3 is TGCGCCAGCAGCTTGAACAGCCCCTACGAGCAGTACTTC. It yields the protein CASSLNSPYEQYF.

This rearrangement joins TRBV14 to TRBJ2-1, with 7 positions matching TRBD1. The CDR3 has 16 residues. Germline V gene sequence: CDR1 SGHDN, CDR2 FVKESK. Unmatched junction bases numbered 7, after V lost 2 bases and J lost 3 bases. DNA of the CDR3: TGTGCCAGCAGCCAAACGAGGGACAGCCTCTACAATGAGCAGTTCTTC. Its translation: CASSQTRDSLYNEQFF.

The V call is TRBV27, the J call TRBJ2-1; 7 bases match TRBD1. CDR1 is MNHEY and CDR2 is SMNVEV in the germline V gene (reference sequence). There are 14 residues in the CDR3. The V and J ends lost 6 bases and 4 bases, in that order; junction bases with no gene match: 6. As DNA, the CDR3 is TGTGCCAGCAGCCTAGGGGGCTCTTACAATGAGCAGTTCTTC. Encoded protein: CASSLGGSYNEQFF.

The J gene is TRBJ1-5, the V gene TRBV30; D remains unclear. The CDR3 has 13 amino acids. V lost 2 bases, J lost 2 bases, and 7 bases lay in between. CDR1 is GTSNPN and CDR2 is SVGIG in the germline V gene (reference sequence). The CDR3 nucleotides read TGTGCCTGGAGTCTCACAGGCAATCAGCCCCAGCATTTT. Its protein is CAWSLTGNQPQHF.

The chain employs TRBV7-2 and TRBJ2-3, with 10 positions matching TRBD1. Germline values: CDR1 SGHTA, CDR2 FQGNSA. Trimming at V came to 3 bases and at J to 3 bases, leaving 3 bases not matched to a gene. The CDR3 extends over 15 amino acids. CDR3 DNA sequence: TGTGCCAGCAGCTTGACAGGGGGCGGGACAGATACGCAGTATTTT. Residues: CASSLTGGGTDTQYF. Full variable domain (missing parts from reference TRBV7-2 and TRBJ2-3): GAGVSQSPSNKVTEKGKDVELRCDPISGHTALYWYRQSLGQGLEFLIYFQGNSAPDKSGLPSDRFSAERTGGSVSTLTIQRTQQEDSAVYLCASSLTGGGTDTQYFGPGTRLTVL.

The chain couples TRBV30 to TRBJ2-5; 8 bases align to TRBD2. There are 16 residues in the CDR3. CDR1 and CDR2 (germline): GTSNPN, SVGIG (reference sequence). V was pared by 0 bases and J by 5 bases, with 11 bases of the junction left unmatched. The CDR3 bases are TGTGCCTGGAGTGTACAATGGGGTAGCGGGGATGAGACCCAGTACTTC. Its translation is CAWSVQWGSGDETQYF.

This clone has more than one count but fewer than ten. The chain combines TRBV29-1 with TRBJ1-1; TRBD1 might be the D (6 bases). Trimming left V 5 bases short and J 11 bases short, with 15 bases between. Germline lookup yields CDR1 SQVTM and CDR2 ANQGSEA. The CDR3 runs to 11 residues. The CDR3 DNA reads as TGCAGCGTTAAGGGGGTTCAGGGCGCTTTCTTT. Protein sequence: CSVKGVQGAFF.

The chain is built from TRBV15 and TRBJ2-3, with D possibly matching TRBD1 (7 bases). Trimming cost V 0 bases and J 6 bases, with 16 bases left between them. Germline values: CDR1 LNHNV, CDR2 YYDKDF (reference sequence). The CDR3 runs 16 residues. The CDR3 is CATSRDGAEGADTQYF. The DNA for the CDR3 is TGTGCCACCAGCAGAGATGGGGCGGAGGGGGCCGATACGCAGTATTTT.

The V and J genes are TRBV11-2 and TRBJ2-7, with 9 bases identical to TRBD1. Unmatched junction bases numbered 12, after V lost 5 bases and J lost 1 base. The CDR3 extends over 17 amino acids. Germline-derived CDR1 and CDR2 are SGHAT and FQNNGV. The CDR3 coding sequence is TGTGCCAGCAGCGGACATAGGGGGGACAGGGATTCCTACGAGCAGTACTTC. This sequence encodes CASSGHRGDRDSYEQYF.

J is TRBJ2-3 and V is TRBV5-1, with 7 bases aligning to TRBD2. The CDR3 runs to 15 residues. V lost 0 bases and J lost 4; bases outside the gene matches: 5. Germline CDR1 and CDR2: SGHRS and YFSETQ. Here the CDR3 reads CASSLGGGSADTQYF. CDR3 bases: TGCGCCAGCAGCTTGGGGGGCGGGAGCGCAGATACGCAGTATTTT. Supplemented by reference TRBV5-1 and TRBJ2-3, the full variable domain reads KAGVTQTPRYLIKTRGQQVTLSCSPISGHRSVSWYQQTPGQGLQFLFEYFSETQRNKGNFPGRFSGRQFSNSRSEMNVSTLELGDSALYLCASSLGGGSADTQYFGPGTRLTVL.

The V call is TRBV11-3, the J call TRBJ2-1; 8 positions agree with TRBD1. CDR1 is SGHNT, CDR2 YENEEA, per germline. The junction had 10 bases not matched to a gene; V was cut back by 5 bases and J by 7 bases. The CDR3 runs to 15 residues. The CDR3 coding sequence is TGTGCCAGCAGCCCCCGACAGGGGAGAGTTAATGAGCAGTTCTTC. This encodes CASSPRQGRVNEQFF.

The rearrangement joins TRBV11-2 to TRBJ2-7, with a possible D match to TRBD2 (7 bases). Germline V lookup: CDR1 SGHAT, CDR2 FQNNGV. The CDR3 spans 17 residues. Deletions cut 2 bases from V and 1 base from J, with 18 bases between. CDR3 sequence: CASSLWDGGGGSYEQYF. In DNA, the CDR3 is TGTGCCAGCAGCTTATGGGATGGGGGCGGGGGATCCTACGAGCAGTACTTC.

The chain carries TRBV3-1 (or the pseudogene TRBV3-2) and TRBJ2-7; D call uncertain. Per the germline V gene, CDR1 is LGHDT and CDR2 is YNNKEL (reference sequence). With 0 bases removed from V and 3 bases from J, the gap between germline ends came to 6 bases. The CDR3 has 13 amino acids. CDR3 in amino acids: CASSQEGSYEQYF. Here the CDR3 DNA reads TGTGCCAGCAGCCAAGAGGGCAGCTACGAGCAGTACTTC.

The genes are TRBV7-2 and TRBJ2-7, with 8 bases aligning to TRBD2. CDR3 length: 15 amino acids. Germline trimming cut 2 bases from V and 0 bases from J; bases unmatched to any gene: 3. Germline V lookup: CDR1 SGHTA, CDR2 FQGNSA. CDR3 sequence: CASSLRSGSSYEQYF. The CDR3 region has the DNA TGTGCCAGCAGCTTAAGAAGCGGGAGCTCCTACGAGCAGTACTTC.

The chain has TRBV27 and TRBJ1-5; 7 nucleotides agree with TRBD1. Germline V gives CDR1 MNHEY, CDR2 SMNVEV (reference sequence). The CDR3 loop spans 16 amino acids. With 3 bases clipped from V and 4 bases from J, the junction kept 9 bases outside the gene matches. The CDR3: CASSFGDRVHNQPQHF. CDR3 coding DNA: TGTGCCAGCAGTTTCGGAGACAGGGTCCATAATCAGCCCCAGCATTTT.

CDR3 loop: CATLVMPLTSTDTQYF. CDR3 in DNA: TGTGCCACCTTAGTCATGCCGTTGACTAGCACAGATACGCAGTATTTT. The chain recombines TRBV24-1 with TRBJ2-3; D remains unclear. This CDR3 region has 16 residues. V shed 9 bases and J shed 0 bases, with 18 bases lying between them. CDR1 and CDR2 (germline): KGHDR, SFDVKD.

V gene TRBV7-8 combines with J gene TRBJ2-6, with 7 bases lining up with TRBD1. Losses at the gene ends were 2 bases for V and 4 bases for J; bases not matched to a gene: 8. Germline CDR1 and CDR2: SGHVS and FQNEAQ. The CDR3 covers 17 residues. The CDR3 region is CASSLPPTGTGANVLTF. As DNA, the CDR3 is TGTGCCAGCAGCTTACCACCGACAGGGACCGGGGCCAACGTCCTGACTTTC.

This chain connects TRBV27 to TRBJ1-1; D is perhaps TRBD1 (6 bases). The CDR3 is made up of 16 amino acids. Per germline, CDR1 MNHEY and CDR2 SMNVEV (reference sequence). V dropped 7 bases and J dropped 1 base, with 19 bases sitting between them. CDR3 protein: CASTIQKGQKNTEAFF. DNA of the CDR3: TGTGCCAGCACCATTCAAAAAGGACAGAAGAACACTGAAGCTTTCTTT.